This is a list of T cell receptor beta chains from one sample in a study of T-cell reconstitution after alpha-beta-depleted transplantation in children. TCRdb redid the calling of the PCR reads with MiXCR, one entry per CDR3 protein. The repertoire holds around 960,000 distinct CDR3 sequences, with about 29% as singletons. This sample comprised PBMCs, mostly from graft donor cells, obtained 360 days after TCRalphabeta/CD19-depleted stem cell transplant. These receptors originate from a boy under two years old who had a stem cell transplant for SCID, so the T cells may come from the graft donor. CDR3s include the opening cysteine and the closing phenylalanine or tryptophan. D genes are given only for firm matches. Expanded clones get a size class; other rows say once, few or many, or leave the size out.

V	D	size	J	CDR3	DNA
TRBV20-1	TRBD1	.	TRBJ2-7	CSAKGALSYEQYF	TGCAGTGCTAAGGGGGCCCTCTCCTACGAGCAGTACTTC
TRBV20-1	TRBD2	few	TRBJ2-5	CSAISGLAGNQETQYF	TGCAGTGCTATTTCGGGACTAGCGGGGAACCAAGAGACCCAGTACTTC
TRBV2	.	.	TRBJ1-1	CASRAQGTVNTEAFF	TGTGCCAGCAGAGCCCAAGGTACGGTGAACACTGAAGCTTTCTTT
TRBV29-1	TRBD2	few	TRBJ2-1	CSVFAGTSSEQFF	TGCAGCGTTTTCGCCGGGACTAGTAGTGAGCAGTTCTTC
TRBV12-3/TRBV12-4	TRBD1	.	TRBJ2-5	CASSQLTGEETQYF	TGTGCCAGCAGTCAGCTAACAGGGGAAGAGACCCAGTACTTC
TRBV7-3	.	.	TRBJ2-1	CASSLTQAGRRHNERFF	TGTGCCAGCAGCTTAACTCAGGCAGGGAGACGCCACAATGAGCGTTTCTTC
TRBV5-1	.	few	TRBJ1-5	CASSLNGADQPQHF	TGCGCCAGCAGCTTGAACGGGGCCGATCAGCCCCAGCATTTT
TRBV7-9	.	many	TRBJ2-5	CASSPRYGTEETQYF	TGTGCCAGCAGCCCCAGATATGGGACGGAAGAGACCCAGTACTTC
TRBV6-1	TRBD2	.	TRBJ2-3	CATHWEGPDTQYF	TGTGCCACTCACTGGGAGGGCCCCGATACGCAGTATTTT
TRBV10-3	TRBD2	few	TRBJ2-6	CAISESTSGASGANVLTF	TGTGCCATCAGTGAGTCGACTAGCGGGGCATCTGGGGCCAACGTCCTGACTTTC
TRBV7-9	.	.	TRBJ1-6	CASSLQGRQSPLHF	TGTGCCAGCAGCCTACAGGGAAGGCAATCACCCCTCCACTTT
TRBV7-2	.	.	TRBJ2-7	CASSLGDQTPPFEQYF	TGTGCCAGCAGCTTAGGGGACCAAACTCCTCCTTTTGAGCAGTACTTC
TRBV12-3/TRBV12-4	TRBD2	.	TRBJ2-5	CASSLGYSGQETQYF	TGTGCCAGCAGTTTAGGGTATAGCGGGCAAGAGACCCAGTACTTC
TRBV5-1	TRBD1	few	TRBJ2-1	CASSWDRAPYNEQFF	TGCGCCAGCAGCTGGGACAGGGCCCCCTACAATGAGCAGTTCTTC
TRBV20-1	.	few	TRBJ2-3	CSAPGTAWDTQYF	TGCAGTGCTCCTGGGACTGCGTGGGATACGCAGTATTTT
TRBV24-1	TRBD1	.	TRBJ2-5	CATSDSMDRGQETQYF	TGTGCCACCAGTGATTCGATGGACAGGGGGCAAGAGACCCAGTACTTC